This TCR beta chain was sequenced for a study of CD8+ T cells in alopecia areata. This clone was observed a few times. The antigen remains unidentified. Other DNA variants within this sample encode the same CDR3. Once RNA had been extracted, it was reverse transcribed into cDNA to act as the sequencing template. Generated by immunoSEQ multiplex PCR, the TCRdb table keeps only in-frame clones and is missing some. The sample gives approximately 120,000 clones, 47% of which show up once; over 9.5% is in the top ten. Findings and limits, study-wide: Mice showed clearer TCR sharing than patients did, a gap that was possibly HLA-related. Scalp sample sequencing also detects resident alphabeta T cells of normal skin.

This CDR3 is built from 11 residues. Germline CDR1 is SEHNR and CDR2 is FQNEAQ (reference sequence). V gave up 1 base and J gave up 5 bases, with 3 bases separating them. The chain combines TRBV7-9 with TRBJ2-7; unclear D gene. The clonotype originates from a human donor with alopecia areata. The sequencing input was NKG2D-low CD8+ T cells sorted from blood. Here the CDR3 DNA reads TGTGCCAGCAGCTTAGTGGACGAGCAGTACTTC. Protein product: CASSLVDEQYF.